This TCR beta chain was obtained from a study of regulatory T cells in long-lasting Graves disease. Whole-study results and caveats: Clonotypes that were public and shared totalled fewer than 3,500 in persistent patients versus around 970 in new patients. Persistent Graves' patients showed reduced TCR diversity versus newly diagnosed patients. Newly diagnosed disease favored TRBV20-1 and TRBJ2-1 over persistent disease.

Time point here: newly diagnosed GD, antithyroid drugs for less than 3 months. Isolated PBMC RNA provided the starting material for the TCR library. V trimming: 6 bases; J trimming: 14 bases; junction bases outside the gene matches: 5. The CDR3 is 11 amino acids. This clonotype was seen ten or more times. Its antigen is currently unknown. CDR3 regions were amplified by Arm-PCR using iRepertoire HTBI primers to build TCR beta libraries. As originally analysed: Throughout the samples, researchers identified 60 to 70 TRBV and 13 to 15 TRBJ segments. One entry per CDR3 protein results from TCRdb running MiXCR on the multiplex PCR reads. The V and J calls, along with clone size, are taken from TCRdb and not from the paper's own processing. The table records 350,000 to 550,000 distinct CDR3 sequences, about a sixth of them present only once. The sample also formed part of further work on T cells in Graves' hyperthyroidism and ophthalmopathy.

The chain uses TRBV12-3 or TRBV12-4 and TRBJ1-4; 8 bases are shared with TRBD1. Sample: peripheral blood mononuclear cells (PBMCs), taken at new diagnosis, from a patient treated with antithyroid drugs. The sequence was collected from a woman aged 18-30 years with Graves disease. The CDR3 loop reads CASSVGQGLFF. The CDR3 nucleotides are TGTGCCAGCAGCGTTGGACAGGGCCTGTTTTTT.